Listed here are 10 T cell receptor beta chains from one sample, sequenced in a study of cytomegalovirus exposure and HLA in healthy donors. Sequencing was performed with immunoSEQ multiplex PCR; in TCRdb, only in-frame clones are kept and a portion is missing. The data contain more than 90,000 clones, 88% of them singletons. Sequencing input: PBMCs. The receptors originated from a man younger than 35 in good health and CMV-seropositive.

The chain is built from TRBV2 and TRBJ1-3; no clear D gene. Trimming pared 5 bases from V and 0 bases from J, leaving 14 bases between. The germline CDR1 and CDR2 sequences are SNHLY and FYNNEI. CDR3 length: 16 amino acids. CDR3 loop: CASSIGRPSSGNTIYF. In DNA form, the CDR3 reads TGTGCCAGCAGTATTGGCAGGCCAAGCTCTGGAAACACCATATATTTT.

The V call is TRBV2, the J call TRBJ2-3, with 13 positions matching TRBD2. From germline, CDR1 is SNHLY and CDR2 FYNNEI. The CDR3 loop spans 16 amino acids. J gave up 2 bases and V 6 bases, and 5 bases lay outside the gene matches. CDR3 coding DNA: TGTGCCAGCAGGGGGACTAGCGGGGCCTACACAGATACGCAGTATTTT. This sequence encodes CASRGTSGAYTDTQYF. Using reference TRBV2 and TRBJ2-3 for the parts outside the CDR3, the full variable domain is EPEVTQTPSHQVTQMGQEVILRCVPISNHLYFYWYRQILGQKVEFLVSFYNNEISEKSEIFDDQFSVERPDGSNFTLKIRSTKLEDSAMYFCASRGTSGAYTDTQYFGPGTRLTVL.

J is TRBJ1-5 and V is TRBV19, with 7 nucleotides matching TRBD1. Germline trimming cut 5 bases from V and 0 bases from J; bases unmatched to any gene: 4. The CDR3 is 15 amino acids. Germline assignment: CDR1 LNHDA and CDR2 SQIVND (reference sequence). CDR3 residues: CASSWDSYSNQPQHF. CDR3 DNA sequence: TGTGCCAGTAGTTGGGACAGTTATAGCAATCAGCCCCAGCATTTT.

The chain carries TRBV5-1 and TRBJ1-2; D might be TRBD1 (6 bases). The length of the CDR3 is 15 residues. Deletions cut 1 base from V and 3 bases from J, with 13 bases between. Germline V gene lookup returns CDR1 SGHRS and CDR2 YFSETQ. In DNA form, the CDR3 reads TGCGCCAGCAGCTTGAACCAGGGGACCCACTATGGCTACACCTTC. Translated, it gives CASSLNQGTHYGYTF.

This clone occurred many times. The V call is TRBV27, the J call TRBJ2-7, with a weak D call TRBD2 (7 bases). This CDR3 region has 15 residues. Trimming removed 8 bases at V and 6 bases at J, with 23 bases between. CDR1 is MNHEY and CDR2 is SMNVEV in the germline V gene (reference sequence). CDR3 sequence: CASSWIFGGPGEQYF. CDR3 coding DNA: TGTGCCAGCTCGTGGATATTCGGGGGGCCGGGCGAGCAGTACTTC.

CDR3 protein: CASSSQSRDRGTNEKLFF. The CDR3 coding sequence is TGCGCCAGCAGCTCTCAATCCCGGGACAGGGGTACTAATGAAAAACTGTTTTTT. This chain uses TRBV5-1 with TRBJ1-4, with 10 bases that match TRBD1. J lost 2 bases, V lost 3 bases, and 10 bases had no gene match. The CDR3 sequence is 18 residues long. Germline assignment: CDR1 SGHRS and CDR2 YFSETQ. Filled out from reference TRBV5-1 and TRBJ1-4, the complete variable domain reads KAGVTQTPRYLIKTRGQQVTLSCSPISGHRSVSWYQQTPGQGLQFLFEYFSETQRNKGNFPGRFSGRQFSNSRSEMNVSTLELGDSALYLCASSSQSRDRGTNEKLFFGSGTQLSVL.

This clone was detected a few times. The rearrangement uses TRBV5-6 and TRBJ1-1; TRBD1 agrees at 7 bases. Germline loops: CDR1 SGHDT, CDR2 YYEEEE. Trimming cost V 2 bases and J 9 bases; bases outside gene matches: 4. CDR3 length equals 12 residues. The CDR3 DNA is TGTGCCAGCAGCTTTAGACAGGGACAAGCTTTCTTT. This translates into CASSFRQGQAFF.

The chain combines TRBV5-4 with TRBJ2-2, with D maybe TRBD2 (7 bases). Trimming removed 10 bases from V and 5 bases from J, with 21 bases in between. The germline gives CDR1 SGHNT, CDR2 YYREEE (reference sequence). The CDR3 loop spans 15 amino acids. CDR3 sequence (DNA): TGTGCCGCCAAGTCCGGGGGGCGCGAGACCGGGGAGCTGTTTTTT. The encoded protein is CAAKSGGRETGELFF. Full variable domain (outside the CDR3, taken from reference TRBV5-4 and TRBJ2-2): ETGVTQSPTHLIKTRGQQVTLRCSSQSGHNTVSWYQQALGQGPQFIFQYYREEENGRGNFPPRFSGLQFPNYSSELNVNALELDDSALYLCAAKSGGRETGELFFGEGSRLTVL.

The DNA for the CDR3 is TGTGCCAGCAGCACCGGGAATCAGCCCCAGCATTTT. Translating it yields CASSTGNQPQHF. J is TRBJ1-5 and V is TRBV7-8, with no clear D. CDR3 length equals 12 residues. The V gene's germline CDR1 is SGHVS and CDR2 FQNEAQ. V lost 5 bases and J lost 4, with 6 bases in between. Supplemented by reference TRBV7-8 and TRBJ1-5, the full variable domain reads GAGVSQSPRYKVAKRGQDVALRCDPISGHVSLFWYQQALGQGPEFLTYFQNEAQLDKSGLPSDRFFAERPEGSVSTLKIQRTQQEDSAVYLCASSTGNQPQHFGDGTRLSIL.

This chain connects TRBV28 to TRBJ1-2; D is perhaps TRBD1 (6 bases). Between the trimmed V and J ends, which lost 5 bases and 4 bases, there was a span of 8 bases. The CDR3 has 12 residues. The V gene's germline CDR1 is MDHEN and CDR2 SYDVKM. CDR3 DNA: TGTGCCAGCAGTCGACAGGTCTATGGCTACACCTTC. Translated: CASSRQVYGYTF.